A single sample gave rise to the 14 T cell receptor beta chains below, sequenced in a study of blood T cells in healthy people across ages. A sample-barcoded 5' primer and a J-beta primer mix were used in a second PCR of roughly 7 to 12 cycles. TCRdb called the 5' RACE reads again in MiXCR, with one record for every CDR3 protein. The sample has hundreds of thousands of distinct CDR3 sequences; around 43% are singletons. The sample was blood. These TCRs come from a man in his fifties or sixties in good health.

The V call is TRBV6-1, the J call TRBJ1-5; D unclear. V lost 1 base to trimming and J lost 6 bases, with 10 bases between them. The CDR3 is 14 residues long. Germline loops: CDR1 MNHNS, CDR2 SASEGT. CDR3 bases: TGTGCCAGCAGTGAAGGGGTCGTTGCTCAGCCCCAGCATTTT. The encoded protein is CASSEGVVAQPQHF.

The rearrangement links TRBV5-4 to TRBJ1-1; the D gene is possibly TRBD1 (6 bases). V was cut by 4 bases and J by 1 base, with 14 bases left in between. Germline assignment: CDR1 SGHNT and CDR2 YYREEE (reference sequence). The CDR3 contains 15 residues. CDR3 nucleotides: TGTGCCAGCAGCCGTGAGGGGGTTGCGAACACTGAAGCTTTCTTT. This translates into CASSREGVANTEAFF.

There are a few counts of this clonotype. This chain joins TRBV5-6 and TRBJ1-2; D gene uncertain. The ends were cut back, 0 bases at V and 0 bases at J, with 6 bases in the middle. CDR3 length equals 14 residues. Germline-derived CDR1 and CDR2 are SGHDT and YYEEEE. Here the CDR3 DNA reads TGTGCCAGCAGCTTGGCACCTTCTAACTATGGCTACACCTTC. It translates to CASSLAPSNYGYTF.

V usage is TRBV4-1 and J usage is TRBJ2-1, with TRBD2 as a possible D gene (6 bases). Germline loops: CDR1 MGHRA, CDR2 YSYEKL. V dropped 0 bases and J dropped 13 bases, with 25 bases sitting between them. CDR3 size: 17 residues. CDR3 in DNA: TGCGCCAGCAGCCAAGAGTTGGGCGGGGCGACCCAAGAGACCCAGTTCTTC. As protein: CASSQELGGATQETQFF.

The V gene is TRBV5-1, the J gene TRBJ2-7, with D perhaps matching TRBD1 or TRBD2 (5 bases each). The CDR3 has 16 amino acids. CDR1 SGHRS and CDR2 YFSETQ come from the germline V gene. V gave up 0 bases and J gave up 4 bases, with 17 bases separating them. CDR3 nucleotides: TGCGCCAGCAGCTTGGCCCGGGGCCCCACGGGGTACGAGCAGTACTTC. Encoded protein: CASSLARGPTGYEQYF.

The CDR3 spells CASSLGSRGEQYF. CDR3 DNA sequence: TGTGCCAGCAGCTTAGGCAGCCGGGGCGAGCAGTACTTC. The chain uses TRBV7-2 and TRBJ2-5, with D possibly matching TRBD2 (5 bases). TRBJ2-7 matches the DNA end more closely, so the J call is doubtful. The V gene's germline CDR1 is SGHTA and CDR2 FQGNSA. The CDR3 is made up of 13 amino acids.

This clonotype was seen only a few times. CDR3 sequence: CASSDRLAANQETQYF. The CDR3 bases are TGTGCCAGCAGCGACCGACTAGCGGCGAACCAAGAGACCCAGTACTTC. The chain employs TRBV9 and TRBJ2-5; 9 positions match TRBD2. Germline V gene sequence: CDR1 SGDLS, CDR2 YYNGEE. V gave up 3 bases and J gave up 0 bases; unmatched junction bases: 6. The CDR3 runs 16 residues.

The chain links TRBV28 to TRBJ2-1; 11 bases map to TRBD1. TRBJ2-7 explains the end of the DNA better; the J call may be wrong. Per the germline V gene, CDR1 is MDHEN and CDR2 is SYDVKM. The CDR3 totals 17 residues. CDR3 sequence: CASSSPIGGQGGYEQYF. The CDR3, as DNA: TGTGCCAGCAGTTCCCCGATTGGGGGACAGGGGGGCTATGAGCAGTACTTC.

V and J are TRBV18 and TRBJ1-6, with D hard to call. The V end lost 6 bases, the J end lost 7 bases, and 16 bases lay between the germline ends. Germline values: CDR1 KGHSH, CDR2 LQKENI. The CDR3 covers 15 residues. This CDR3 reads CASSQIEHLNSPLHF. DNA for the CDR3: TGTGCCAGCTCCCAAATCGAGCACTTGAATTCACCCCTCCACTTT. Full variable domain (outside the CDR3, taken from reference TRBV18 and TRBJ1-6): NAGVMQNPRHLVRRRGQEARLRCSPMKGHSHVYWYRQLPEEGLKFMVYLQKENIIDESGMPKERFSAEFPKEGPSILRIQQVVRGDSAAYFCASSQIEHLNSPLHFGNGTRLTVT.

This clonotype occurred many times. V usage is TRBV7-3 and J usage is TRBJ1-2; 9 bases are a match to TRBD1. CDR3 length: 13 amino acids. From germline, CDR1 is SGHTA and CDR2 FQGTGA. The ends lost 4 bases at V and 7 bases at J; junction bases unmatched: 4. The CDR3 is CASSSDRGVGYTF. The CDR3 DNA sequence: TGTGCCAGCAGCTCCGACAGGGGGGTTGGCTACACCTTC.

The chain links TRBV7-2 to TRBJ2-2; TRBD1 agrees at 7 bases. The V gene's germline CDR1 is SGHTA and CDR2 FQGNSA. Germline trimming cut 6 bases from V and 4 bases from J; bases unmatched to any gene: 5. The CDR3 contains 14 residues. CDR3 protein: CASSQGQTTGELFF. Written as DNA, the CDR3 is TGTGCCAGCAGTCAGGGACAGACCACCGGGGAGCTGTTTTTT. The whole variable domain, filled in from reference TRBV7-2 and TRBJ2-2, reads GAGVSQSPSNKVTEKGKDVELRCDPISGHTALYWYRQSLGQGLEFLIYFQGNSAPDKSGLPSDRFSAERTGGSVSTLTIQRTQQEDSAVYLCASSQGQTTGELFFGEGSRLTVL.

The rearrangement joins TRBV25-1 to TRBJ2-7, with a tentative D call TRBD2 (5 bases). The germline V gene has CDR1 MGHDK and CDR2 SYGVNS. The CDR3 is 12 amino acids. Trimming pared 5 bases from V and 7 bases from J, leaving 12 bases between. CDR3 sequence reads: CASSTRGTEQYF. The CDR3, as DNA: TGTGCCAGCAGTACCCGGGGAACGGAGCAGTACTTC.

On this clonotype: A much larger clonotype is one base distant, so this may be a read error. The gene calls are TRBV6-2 or TRBV6-3 and TRBJ1-5; D unclear. The CDR3 has 15 residues. Trimming shortened V by 6 bases and J by 0 bases, and 12 bases separated the two germline ends. Per the germline V gene, CDR1 is MNHEY and CDR2 is SVGEGT. DNA for the CDR3: TGTGCCAGCAGGAGACGCGGGGATAGCAATCAGCCCCAGCATTTT. It translates to CASRRRGDSNQPQHF.

A few counts support this clonotype. CDR3: CSAPEGGLISYEQYF. The CDR3 nucleotides are TGCAGTGCCCCCGAGGGAGGGTTAATTTCCTACGAGCAGTACTTC. The chain employs TRBV20-1 and TRBJ2-7; 7 bases fit TRBD2. Germline trimming cut 6 bases from V and 1 base from J; bases unmatched to any gene: 12. Germline CDR1 reads DFQATT; CDR2 reads SNEGSKA (reference sequence). CDR3 length: 15 amino acids.